Below, 14 T cell receptor beta chains from the same sample are listed, as sequenced in a study of T cell repertoires in cytomegalovirus infection. Each CDR3 protein is one row after TCRdb ran MiXCR on the reads. Of roughly 600,000 distinct CDR3 sequences in the sample, less than 25% are singletons; the top ten hold 8%. Sequencing was done on a sample of CD8+ T cells from PBMCs. These receptors were taken from a human donor in good health (CMV status not recorded). Some clones in this sample may be carry-over from other donors' samples.

In this sample, this clonotype turned up once. The chain recombines TRBV28 with TRBJ2-1; 8 bases align to TRBD2. V shed 5 bases, J shed 8 bases, and the junction held 14 bases outside the gene matches. The CDR3 runs to 16 residues. Germline V lookup: CDR1 MDHEN, CDR2 SYDVKM. CDR3 in DNA: TGTGCCAGCAGTCCTCGACTCCCGGGGGGGGGGGATGAGCAGTTCTTC. It is translated as CASSPRLPGGGDEQFF.

The chain employs TRBV6-2 or TRBV6-3 and TRBJ1-1; no definite D call. V lost 8 bases to trimming and J lost 4 bases, with 11 bases between them. The length of the CDR3 is 12 residues. The germline CDR1 and CDR2 sequences are MNHEY and SVGEGT. CDR3 residues: CASGRDVTEAFF. The CDR3 DNA reads TGTGCCAGCGGAAGAGACGTCACTGAAGCTTTCTTT.

The chain carries TRBV7-9 and TRBJ2-2; a possible D gene is TRBD1 (5 bases). Germline V gene sequence: CDR1 SEHNR, CDR2 FQNEAQ (reference sequence). The CDR3 totals 17 residues. Trimming pared 5 bases from V and 0 bases from J, leaving 16 bases between. CDR3 coding DNA: TGTGCCAGCAGCACGTTAACAGGAATCGCGAACACCGGGGAGCTGTTTTTT. Its protein product is CASSTLTGIANTGELFF.

This clonotype appeared once. The rearrangement uses TRBV6-1 and TRBJ2-1, with D perhaps matching TRBD1 or TRBD2 (5 bases each). V gave up 1 base and J gave up 2 bases, with 9 bases separating them. The CDR3 consists of 15 residues. In germline, CDR1 is MNHNS, CDR2 SASEGT. The DNA of the CDR3 is TGTGCCAGCAGTGAAGGGGGGAAAGCCTACAATGAGCAGTTCTTC. Encoded protein: CASSEGGKAYNEQFF.

This clonotype has more than one count but fewer than ten. The genes are TRBV25-1 and TRBJ1-6, with D uncertain. CDR1 and CDR2 from the germline V gene are MGHDK and SYGVNS. The V and J ends lost 4 bases and 9 bases respectively, with 13 bases between them. The CDR3 loop spans 14 amino acids. The chain's CDR3 is CASSGDGLGSPLHF. DNA for the CDR3: TGTGCCAGCAGTGGCGATGGGCTTGGTTCACCCCTCCACTTT. Filled out from reference TRBV25-1 and TRBJ1-6, the complete variable domain reads EADIYQTPRYLVIGTGKKITLECSQTMGHDKMYWYQQDPGMELHLIHYSYGVNSTEKGDLSSESTVSRIRTEHFPLTLESARPSHTSQYLCASSGDGLGSPLHFGNGTRLTVT.

A word on this clonotype: Germline is not matched at one junction end, which may reflect a read error. The chain is built from TRBV15 and TRBJ1-2; D gene ambiguous. This CDR3 is built from 17 residues. The germline V gene encodes CDR1 LNHNV and CDR2 YYDKDF (reference sequence). For the CDR3, the DNA is TGTGTCACCAGCAGAGAGGACCCCCCCGACCCTAACTATGGCTACACCTTC. Residues: CVTSREDPPDPNYGYTF.

This clonotype has at least ten counts. The chain uses TRBV28 and TRBJ2-5; D uncertain. The germline V gene encodes CDR1 MDHEN and CDR2 SYDVKM. The CDR3 runs to 12 residues. V was trimmed by 4 bases and J by 2 bases, leaving 5 bases between them. The DNA of the CDR3 is TGTGCCAGCAGTTACTTTCAAGAGACCCAGTACTTC. Encoded protein: CASSYFQETQYF.

There are a few counts of this clonotype. This sequence joins TRBV4-1 and TRBJ2-3; TRBD2 matches at 7 bases. This CDR3 has 14 residues. V dropped 4 bases and J dropped 6; count of bases not matched to a gene: 7. Germline V gives CDR1 MGHRA, CDR2 YSYEKL. The CDR3 DNA reads as TGCGCCAGCAGCCTCTCAGGGAGGGTTGATACGCAGTATTTT. This sequence encodes CASSLSGRVDTQYF.

The chain is built from TRBV23-1 and TRBJ2-2; 8 bases match TRBD1. TRBV23-1 belongs to the ORF category, with a function that is uncertain. J gave up 1 base and V 3 bases, and 7 bases lay outside the gene matches. CDR3 length: 17 residues. The CDR3: CASSHFGGTGNTGELFF. The CDR3 DNA reads TGCGCCAGCAGTCATTTCGGCGGGACAGGGAACACCGGGGAGCTGTTTTTT.

This clonotype was seen a handful of times. This sequence joins TRBV29-1 and TRBJ1-2; D might be TRBD1 (5 bases). The CDR3 is 12 amino acids. V gave up 3 bases and J gave up 8 bases, with 13 bases separating them. Germline V CDR1 and CDR2: SQVTM, ANQGSEA. CDR3 bases: TGCAGCGTTGACCTAGGGACTGGGGGCTACACCTTC. It is translated as CSVDLGTGGYTF.

In its sample, this clonotype was seen many times. V usage is TRBV7-6 and J usage is TRBJ2-2, with 7 nucleotides matching TRBD1. This CDR3 is 17 amino acids long. Trimming cost V 6 bases and J 7 bases; bases outside gene matches: 17. Germline assignment: CDR1 SGHVS and CDR2 FNYEAQ. The CDR3 DNA reads TGTGCCAGCAGAGTGAGAGGAACCGGACAGGCAATCGGGGAGCTGTTTTTT. The encoded protein is CASRVRGTGQAIGELFF.

This clonotype was counted ten times or more. This chain uses TRBV7-9 with TRBJ1-5; D is unresolved. CDR3 length: 14 amino acids. Trimming removed 1 base at V and 2 bases at J, with 6 bases between. The germline gives CDR1 SEHNR, CDR2 FQNEAQ (reference sequence). The CDR3 loop is CASSLDLGNQPQHF. CDR3 nucleotides: TGTGCCAGCAGCTTAGACTTGGGCAATCAGCCCCAGCATTTT. The entire variable domain, with the rest obtained from reference TRBV7-9 and TRBJ1-5, is as follows: DTGVSQNPRHKITKRGQNVTFRCDPISEHNRLYWYRQTLGQGPEFLTYFQNEAQLEKSRLLSDRFSAERPKGSFSTLEIQRTEQGDSAMYLCASSLDLGNQPQHFGDGTRLSIL.

Many counts were recorded for this clonotype. The J gene is TRBJ2-1, the V gene TRBV11-2; 9 bases agree with TRBD2. This CDR3 has 16 amino acids. Trimming removed 0 bases from V and 7 bases from J; junction bases left unmatched: 7. Germline V gene lookup returns CDR1 SGHAT and CDR2 FQNNGV. The CDR3 loop reads CASSLDWLAGSNEQFF. In nucleotides, the CDR3 is TGTGCCAGCAGCTTAGATTGGCTAGCGGGGTCGAATGAGCAGTTCTTC.

Comment on this clonotype: Possible read error: a much larger clone is one base away. The rearrangement links TRBV7-3 to TRBJ2-1; 11 bases fit TRBD2. The germline V gene has CDR1 SGHTA and CDR2 FQGTGA. This CDR3 contains 15 residues. The CDR3 DNA reads as TGTGCCAACAGCTTCCTAGCGGGGGGCTCATGGGAGCAGTTCTTC. It specifies CANSFLAGGSWEQFF. The full variable domain, completed using reference TRBV7-3 and TRBJ2-1, is GAGVSQTPSNKVTEKGKYVELRCDPISGHTALYWYRQSLGQGPEFLIYFQGTGAADDSGLPNDRFFAVRPEGSVSTLKIQRTERGDSAVYLCANSFLAGGSWEQFFGPGTRLTVL.